The clone carrying this T cell receptor beta chain was detected once. The record originates from a study of shared clonotypes between healthy human individuals. The length of the CDR3 is 14 residues. Germline CDR1 is SGHTA and CDR2 is FQGNSA. Trimming pared 3 bases from V and 11 bases from J, leaving 19 bases between. Clones were read by immunoSEQ multiplex PCR, and TCRdb kept only the in-frame ones, dropping some. Here the sample spans around 1.1 million clones, more than 75% being singletons. The sequence came from a man between 18 and 35 years old in good health. Some clones in this sample may be carry-over from other donors' samples. The V call is TRBV7-2, the J call TRBJ1-1, with D possibly matching TRBD1 (5 bases). The material sequenced was memory CD4+ T cells from PBMCs. Subset: CD45RA-negative fraction. CDR3 sequence reads: CASSFDGTPRGAFF. The CDR3 region has the DNA TGTGCCAGCAGCTTCGACGGGACGCCTCGGGGGGCTTTCTTT.